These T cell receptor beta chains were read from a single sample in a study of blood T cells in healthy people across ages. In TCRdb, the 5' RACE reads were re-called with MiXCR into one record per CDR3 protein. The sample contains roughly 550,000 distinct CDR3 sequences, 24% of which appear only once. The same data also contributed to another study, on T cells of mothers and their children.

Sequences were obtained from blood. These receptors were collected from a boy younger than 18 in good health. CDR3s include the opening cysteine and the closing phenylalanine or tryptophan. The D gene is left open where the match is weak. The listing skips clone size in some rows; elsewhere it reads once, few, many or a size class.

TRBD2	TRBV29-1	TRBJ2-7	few	CSVDGLAGDSYEQYF	TGCAGCGTGGATGGACTAGCGGGAGACTCCTACGAGCAGTACTTC
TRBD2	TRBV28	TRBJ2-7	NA	CATGTSGNSYEQYF	TGTGCCACCGGGACTAGCGGGAACTCCTACGAGCAGTACTTC
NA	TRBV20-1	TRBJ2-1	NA	CSAGVVNNEQFF	TGCAGTGCTGGTGTGGTTAACAATGAGCAGTTCTTC
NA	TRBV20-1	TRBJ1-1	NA	CSARGSAYTEAFF	TGCAGTGCTAGAGGTTCGGCTTACACTGAAGCTTTCTTT
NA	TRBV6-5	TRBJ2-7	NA	CASMSGSYEQYF	TGTGCCAGCATGTCGGGGAGCTACGAGCAGTACTTC
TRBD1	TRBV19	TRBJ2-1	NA	CASSFSGQGWNEQFF	TGTGCCAGTAGCTTTTCGGGACAGGGTTGGAATGAGCAGTTCTTC
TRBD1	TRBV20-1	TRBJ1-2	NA	CSARSTRDRANYGYTF	TGCAGTGCTAGATCGACCCGGGACAGGGCTAACTATGGCTACACCTTC
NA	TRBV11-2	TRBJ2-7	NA	CASSLVWGGGDEQYF	TGTGCCAGCAGCTTAGTTTGGGGGGGCGGCGACGAGCAGTACTTC
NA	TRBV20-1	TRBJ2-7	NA	CSAREARYEQYF	TGCAGTGCTAGAGAAGCCCGCTACGAGCAGTACTTC
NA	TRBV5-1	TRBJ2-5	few	CASSYEGLLQETQYF	TGCGCCAGCAGCTACGAAGGACTCCTCCAAGAGACCCAGTACTTC
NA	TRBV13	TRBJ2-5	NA	CASSFFNGRTQYF	TGTGCCAGCAGCTTTTTTAACGGGCGGACCCAGTACTTC
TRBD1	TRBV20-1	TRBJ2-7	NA	CSARTGFEQYF	TGCAGTGCTAGGACAGGGTTCGAGCAGTACTTC
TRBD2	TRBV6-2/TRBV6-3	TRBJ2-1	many	CASSRERGLAGVNEQFF	TGTGCCAGCAGTCGAGAAAGAGGACTAGCGGGAGTCAATGAGCAGTTCTTC
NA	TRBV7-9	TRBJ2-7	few	CASSTNLMTYEQYF	TGTGCCAGCAGCACCAACCTTATGACCTACGAGCAGTACTTC
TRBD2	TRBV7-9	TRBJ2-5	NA	CASSLVWDRRGETQYF	TGTGCCAGCAGCTTAGTATGGGACCGGCGGGGGGAGACCCAGTACTTC
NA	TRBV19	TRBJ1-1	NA	CASSTKTPGSEAFF	TGTGCCAGTAGTACAAAAACCCCCGGCTCTGAAGCTTTCTTT
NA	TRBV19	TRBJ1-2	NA	CASSIATQYGYTF	TGTGCCAGTAGTATAGCGACGCAATATGGCTACACCTTC
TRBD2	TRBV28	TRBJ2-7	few	CASRSGGLYEQYF	TGTGCCAGCAGATCGGGGGGGCTCTACGAGCAGTACTTC
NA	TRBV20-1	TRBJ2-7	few	CSASGRAVSYEQYF	TGCAGTGCTAGTGGTCGAGCGGTTTCCTACGAGCAGTACTTC
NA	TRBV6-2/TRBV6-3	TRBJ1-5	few	CASSPTEYSNQPQHF	TGTGCCAGCAGCCCCACAGAGTATAGCAATCAGCCCCAGCATTTT